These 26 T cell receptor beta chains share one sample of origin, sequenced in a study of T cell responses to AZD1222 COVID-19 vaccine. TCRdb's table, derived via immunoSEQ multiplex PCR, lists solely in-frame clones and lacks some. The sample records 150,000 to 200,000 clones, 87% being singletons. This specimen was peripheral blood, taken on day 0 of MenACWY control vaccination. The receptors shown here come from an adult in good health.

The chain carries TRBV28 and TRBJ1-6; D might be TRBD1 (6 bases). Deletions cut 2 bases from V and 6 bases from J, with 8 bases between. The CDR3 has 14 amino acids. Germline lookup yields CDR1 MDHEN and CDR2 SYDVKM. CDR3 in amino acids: CASSLLRGNSPLHF. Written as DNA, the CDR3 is TGTGCCAGCAGTTTACTCAGGGGTAATTCACCCCTCCACTTT. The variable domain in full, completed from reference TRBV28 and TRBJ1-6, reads DVKVTQSSRYLVKRTGEKVFLECVQDMDHENMFWYRQDPGLGLRLIYFSYDVKMKEKGDIPEGYSVSREKKERFSLILESASTNQTSMYLCASSLLRGNSPLHFGNGTRLTVT.

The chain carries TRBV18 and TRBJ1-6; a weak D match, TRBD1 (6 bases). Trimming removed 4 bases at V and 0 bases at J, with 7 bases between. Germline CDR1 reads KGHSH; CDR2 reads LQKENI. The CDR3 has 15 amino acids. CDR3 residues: CASSRDNSYNSPLHF. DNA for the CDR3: TGTGCCAGCTCACGGGACAACTCCTATAATTCACCCCTCCACTTT.

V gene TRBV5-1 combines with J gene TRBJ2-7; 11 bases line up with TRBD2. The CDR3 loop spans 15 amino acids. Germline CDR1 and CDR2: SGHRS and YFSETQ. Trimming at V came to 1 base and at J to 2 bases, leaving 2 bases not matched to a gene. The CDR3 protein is CASSLISGRAYEQYF. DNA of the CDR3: TGCGCCAGCAGCTTGATTAGCGGGAGGGCCTACGAGCAGTACTTC.

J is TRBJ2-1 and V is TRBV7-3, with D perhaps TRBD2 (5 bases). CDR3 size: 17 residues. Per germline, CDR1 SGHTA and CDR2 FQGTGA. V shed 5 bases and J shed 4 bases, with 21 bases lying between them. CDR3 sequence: CASSLHPRASAYNEQFF. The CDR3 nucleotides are TGTGCCAGCAGCCTCCATCCGAGGGCCAGCGCTTACAATGAGCAGTTCTTC.

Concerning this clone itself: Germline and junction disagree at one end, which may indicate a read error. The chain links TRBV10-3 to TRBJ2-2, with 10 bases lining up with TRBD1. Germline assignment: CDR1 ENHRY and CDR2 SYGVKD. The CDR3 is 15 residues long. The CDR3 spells CAINRDRGRTGELFF. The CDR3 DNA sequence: TGTGCAATCAACCGGGACAGGGGTCGCACCGGGGAGCTGTTTTTT.

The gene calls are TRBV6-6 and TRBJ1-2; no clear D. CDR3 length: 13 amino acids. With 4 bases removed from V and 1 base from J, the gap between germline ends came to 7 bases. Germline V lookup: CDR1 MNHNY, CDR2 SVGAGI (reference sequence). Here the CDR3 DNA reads TGTGCCAGCAGTTCGAGCGGTAACTATGGCTACACCTTC. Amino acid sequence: CASSSSGNYGYTF.

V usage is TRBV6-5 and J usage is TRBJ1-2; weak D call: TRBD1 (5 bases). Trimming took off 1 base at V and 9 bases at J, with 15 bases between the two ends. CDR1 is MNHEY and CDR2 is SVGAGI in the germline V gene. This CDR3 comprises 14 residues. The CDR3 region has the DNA TGTGCCAGCAGTTACTGGGGGAAGGGAGAGAGCTACACCTTC. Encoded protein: CASSYWGKGESYTF.

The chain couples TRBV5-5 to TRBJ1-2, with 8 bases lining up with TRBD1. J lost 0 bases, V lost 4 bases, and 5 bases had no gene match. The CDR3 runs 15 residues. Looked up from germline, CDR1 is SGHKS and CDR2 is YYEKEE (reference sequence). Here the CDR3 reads CASSKPGQANYGYTF. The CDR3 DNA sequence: TGTGCCAGCAGCAAACCGGGACAGGCTAACTATGGCTACACCTTC.

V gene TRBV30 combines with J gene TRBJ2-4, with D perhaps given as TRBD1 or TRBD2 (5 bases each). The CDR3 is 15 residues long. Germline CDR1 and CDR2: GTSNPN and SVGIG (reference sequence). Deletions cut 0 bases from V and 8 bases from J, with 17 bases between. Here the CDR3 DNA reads TGTGCCTGGAGTGTAACGTCGGGGCTGATGGACATTCAGTACTTC. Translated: CAWSVTSGLMDIQYF.

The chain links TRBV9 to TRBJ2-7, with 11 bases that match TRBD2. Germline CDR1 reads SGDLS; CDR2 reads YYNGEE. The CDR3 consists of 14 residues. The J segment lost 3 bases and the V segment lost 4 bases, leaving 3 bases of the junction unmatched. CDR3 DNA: TGTGCCAGCAGCCCGGGGACTAGCGGCTACGAGCAGTACTTC. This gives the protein CASSPGTSGYEQYF. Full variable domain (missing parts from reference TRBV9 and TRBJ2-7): DSGVTQTPKHLITATGQRVTLRCSPRSGDLSVYWYQQSLDQGLQFLIQYYNGEERAKGNILERFSAQQFPDLHSELNLSSLELGDSALYFCASSPGTSGYEQYFGPGTRLTVT.

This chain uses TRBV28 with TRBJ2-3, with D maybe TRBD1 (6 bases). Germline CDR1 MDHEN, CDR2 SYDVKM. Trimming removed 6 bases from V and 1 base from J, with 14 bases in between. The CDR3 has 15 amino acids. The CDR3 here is CASSRYPGGTDTQYF. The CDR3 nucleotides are TGTGCCAGCAGCCGATACCCAGGGGGCACAGATACGCAGTATTTT.

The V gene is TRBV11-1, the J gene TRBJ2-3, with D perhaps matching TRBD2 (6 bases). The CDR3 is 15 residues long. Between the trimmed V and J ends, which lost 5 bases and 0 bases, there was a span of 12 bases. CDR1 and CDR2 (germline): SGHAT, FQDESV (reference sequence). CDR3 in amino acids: CASSKGLLSTDTQYF. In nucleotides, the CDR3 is TGTGCCAGCAGCAAGGGACTGCTTAGCACAGATACGCAGTATTTT.

The CDR3 DNA is TGTGCCAGCAGCCAGGGGGACAGGGTAATTATCACAGATACGCAGTATTTT. This translates into CASSQGDRVIITDTQYF. The chain uses TRBV4-2 and TRBJ2-3; 9 bases line up with TRBD1. Germline values: CDR1 LGHNA, CDR2 YNFKEQ. J was trimmed by 2 bases and V by 3 bases; bases with no gene match: 9. This CDR3 spans 17 amino acids.

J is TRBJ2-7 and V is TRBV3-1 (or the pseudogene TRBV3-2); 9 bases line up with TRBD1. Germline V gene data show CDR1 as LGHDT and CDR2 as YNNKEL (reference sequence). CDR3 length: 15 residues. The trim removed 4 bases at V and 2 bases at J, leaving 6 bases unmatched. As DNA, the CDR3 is TGTGCCAGCAGCCGAGACAGGGGGTTAGCCTACGAGCAGTACTTC. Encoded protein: CASSRDRGLAYEQYF.

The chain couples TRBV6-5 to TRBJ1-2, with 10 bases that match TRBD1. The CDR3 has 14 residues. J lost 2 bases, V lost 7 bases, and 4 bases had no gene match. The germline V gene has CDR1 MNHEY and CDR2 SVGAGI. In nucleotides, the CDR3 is TGTGCCAGCATCGGACAGGGGGGAAACTATGGCTACACCTTC. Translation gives CASIGQGGNYGYTF.

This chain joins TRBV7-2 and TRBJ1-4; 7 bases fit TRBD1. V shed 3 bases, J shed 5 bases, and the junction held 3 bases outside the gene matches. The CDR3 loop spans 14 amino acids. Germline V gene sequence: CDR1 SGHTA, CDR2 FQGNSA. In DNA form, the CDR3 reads TGTGCCAGCAGCTTGGGACAGCCGAATGAAAAACTGTTTTTT. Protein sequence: CASSLGQPNEKLFF.

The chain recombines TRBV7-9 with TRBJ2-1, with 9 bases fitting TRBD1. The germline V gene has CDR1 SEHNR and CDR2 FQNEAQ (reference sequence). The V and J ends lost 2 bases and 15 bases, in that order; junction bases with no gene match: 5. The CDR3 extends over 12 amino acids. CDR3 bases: TGTGCCAGCAGCTTACTCACAGGGGGCCCGTTCTTC. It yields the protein CASSLLTGGPFF.

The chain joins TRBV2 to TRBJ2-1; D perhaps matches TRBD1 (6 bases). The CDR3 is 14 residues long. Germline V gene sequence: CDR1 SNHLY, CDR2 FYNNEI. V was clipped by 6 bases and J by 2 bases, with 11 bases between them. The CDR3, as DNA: TGTGCCAGCAGAGCCCGGGACACCTACAATGAGCAGTTCTTC. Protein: CASRARDTYNEQFF.

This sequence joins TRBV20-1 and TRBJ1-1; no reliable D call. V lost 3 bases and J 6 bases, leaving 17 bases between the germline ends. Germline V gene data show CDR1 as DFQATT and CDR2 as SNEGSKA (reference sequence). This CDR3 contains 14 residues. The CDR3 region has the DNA TGCAGTGCTAGTCGTCAGTCTGGAAACGCTGAAGCTTTCTTT. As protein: CSASRQSGNAEAFF.

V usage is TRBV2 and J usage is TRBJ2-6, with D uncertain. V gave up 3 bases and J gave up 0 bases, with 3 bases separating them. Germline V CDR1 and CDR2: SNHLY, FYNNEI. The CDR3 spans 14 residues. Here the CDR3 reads CASSDSSGANVLTF. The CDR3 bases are TGTGCCAGCAGTGATAGCTCTGGGGCCAACGTCCTGACTTTC. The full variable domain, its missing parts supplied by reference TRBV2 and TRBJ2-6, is EPEVTQTPSHQVTQMGQEVILRCVPISNHLYFYWYRQILGQKVEFLVSFYNNEISEKSEIFDDQFSVERPDGSNFTLKIRSTKLEDSAMYFCASSDSSGANVLTFGAGSRLTVL.

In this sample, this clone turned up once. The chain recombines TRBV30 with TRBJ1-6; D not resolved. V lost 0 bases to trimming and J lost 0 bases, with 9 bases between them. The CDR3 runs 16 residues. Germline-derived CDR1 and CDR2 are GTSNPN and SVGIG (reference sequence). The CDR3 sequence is CAWSVVRLSYNSPLHF. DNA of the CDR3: TGTGCCTGGAGTGTAGTAAGACTCTCCTATAATTCACCCCTCCACTTT.

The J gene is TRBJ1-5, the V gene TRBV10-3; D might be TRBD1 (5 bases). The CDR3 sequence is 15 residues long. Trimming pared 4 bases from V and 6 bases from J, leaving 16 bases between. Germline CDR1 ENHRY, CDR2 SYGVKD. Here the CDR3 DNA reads TGTGCCATCAGTGGAATGGGGCGGGAGGGTCAGCCCCAGCATTTT. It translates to CAISGMGREGQPQHF.

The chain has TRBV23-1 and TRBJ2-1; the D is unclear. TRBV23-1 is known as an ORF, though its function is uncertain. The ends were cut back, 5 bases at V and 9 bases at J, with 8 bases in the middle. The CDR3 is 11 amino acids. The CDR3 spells CASSYNGEQFF. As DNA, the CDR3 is TGCGCCAGCAGTTACAACGGTGAGCAGTTCTTC.

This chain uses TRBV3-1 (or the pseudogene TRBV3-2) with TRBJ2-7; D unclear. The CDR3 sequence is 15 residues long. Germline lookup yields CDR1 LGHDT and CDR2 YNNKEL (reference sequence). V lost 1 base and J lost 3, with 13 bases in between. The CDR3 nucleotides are TGTGCCAGCAGCCAAGTGGCAACCACGAGCTACGAGCAGTACTTC. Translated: CASSQVATTSYEQYF.

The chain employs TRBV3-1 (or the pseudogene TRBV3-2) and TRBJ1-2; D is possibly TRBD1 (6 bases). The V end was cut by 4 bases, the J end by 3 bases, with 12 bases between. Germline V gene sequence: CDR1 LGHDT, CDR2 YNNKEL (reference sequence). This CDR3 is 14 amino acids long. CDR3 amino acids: CASSPQGSHYGYTF. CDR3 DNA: TGTGCCAGCAGCCCACAGGGTTCCCACTATGGCTACACCTTC.

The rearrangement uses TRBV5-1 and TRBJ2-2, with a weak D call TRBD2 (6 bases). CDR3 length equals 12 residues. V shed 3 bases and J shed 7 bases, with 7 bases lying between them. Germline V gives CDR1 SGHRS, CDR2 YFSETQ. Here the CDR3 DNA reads TGCGCCAGCAGCTCGGGAGTCGGGGAGCTGTTTTTT. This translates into CASSSGVGELFF.